This T cell receptor beta chain was found in a study of blood T cell repertoires in COVID-19. Overall study: Researchers got acute and convalescent COVID-19 samples from the United States, Italy and Spain. T cells, B-cell-depleted T cells, or PBMCs supplied cDNA or gDNA.

J was trimmed by 5 bases and V by 4 bases; bases with no gene match: 16. The CDR3 runs 19 residues. Germline lookup yields CDR1 SGHVS and CDR2 FQNEAQ. Authors' analysis steps: Reference gene primer amplification in the assay estimated nucleated cell counts. Method: immunoSEQ multiplex PCR; TCRdb's copy keeps in-frame clones and lacks some. V and J calls plus clone size are reproduced from that table; the DNA served to infer D and trimming. The sample carries 240,000 or so clones, approximately 90% recorded once. Sequenced sample: peripheral blood. The V gene is TRBV7-8, the J gene TRBJ2-2, with 10 bases aligning to TRBD1. The origin of this receptor is a man aged 55 to 69 who had recovered from COVID-19. The CDR3 is CASSSEGQGPLMGTGELFF. The CDR3 DNA reads TGTGCCAGCAGCTCAGAGGGACAGGGGCCATTAATGGGAACCGGGGAGCTGTTTTTT.